This entry lists 4 T cell receptor beta chains sequenced from one sample in a study of blood T cell repertoires in COVID-19. Data came from immunoSEQ multiplex PCR; TCRdb stores just in-frame clones and leaves some out. The profile covers roughly 250,000 clones, with 75% to 90% appearing a single time and about 3.3% taken by the ten largest. What was sequenced was PBMCs or T cells enriched from blood (not recorded which). These receptors were collected from a woman aged 40 to 50 with acute COVID-19.

This chain links TRBV5-5 with TRBJ2-1; 8 bases fit TRBD2. In germline, CDR1 is SGHKS, CDR2 YYEKEE (reference sequence). The V segment lost 1 base and the J segment 8 bases; nucleotides outside the gene matches: 8. The CDR3 is 15 residues long. CDR3 residues: CASSLLAGGFDEQFF. The CDR3, as DNA: TGTGCCAGCAGCTTGCTAGCGGGTGGGTTTGATGAGCAGTTCTTC.

This clone has a single count. The chain couples TRBV14 to TRBJ1-1, with D possibly TRBD1 on 5 matching bases. CDR3 length: 16 residues. V shed 1 base and J shed 0 bases, with 12 bases lying between them. CDR1 and CDR2 (germline): SGHDN, FVKESK. The CDR3 region is CASSQGLDTLNTEAFF. The CDR3 DNA sequence: TGTGCCAGCAGCCAAGGATTGGACACGTTGAACACTGAAGCTTTCTTT.

The V and J genes are TRBV19 and TRBJ2-7; D may be TRBD2 (6 bases). Germline V lookup: CDR1 LNHDA, CDR2 SQIVND (reference sequence). The V and J ends lost 8 bases and 0 bases respectively, with 14 bases between them. The CDR3 sequence is 14 residues long. The CDR3 region has the DNA TGTGCCAGTGCCCCCTTAGCGGACTCCTACGAGCAGTACTTC. As protein: CASAPLADSYEQYF.

V and J are TRBV5-1 and TRBJ2-7; no clear D gene. V was trimmed by 0 bases and J by 0 bases, leaving 7 bases between them. Germline CDR1 and CDR2: SGHRS and YFSETQ. The CDR3 length is 14 residues. CDR3 residues: CASSLGHSSYEQYF. Written as DNA, the CDR3 is TGCGCCAGCAGCTTGGGCCATAGCTCCTACGAGCAGTACTTC.